This T cell receptor beta chain was documented in a study of shared clonotypes between healthy human individuals. Libraries were prepared by immunoSEQ multiplex PCR; TCRdb keeps only in-frame clonotypes and omits some of them. The data contain approximately 440,000 clones, 75% to 80% of them singletons. Samples left unsorted employed roughly 90 million PBMCs for genomic DNA. On this clone itself: Its antigen is undetermined.

Findings and caveats of the study: Few donors restricted represented genetic and exposure-history diversity.

The specimen sequenced was PBMCs. The sequence derives from a woman between 40 and 50 years old in good health. Some clones in this sample may be carry-over from other donors' samples.

The CDR3 bases are TGTGCCAGCAGCTTGGCCGGGACTTCGGATGAAAAACTGTTTTTT. It codes for CASSLAGTSDEKLFF. The V and J genes are TRBV5-8 and TRBJ1-4; TRBD1 is a possible D gene (5 bases). The CDR3 loop spans 15 amino acids. Between the trimmed V and J ends, which lost 0 bases and 6 bases, there was a span of 12 bases. Germline values: CDR1 SGHTS, CDR2 YDEGEE.